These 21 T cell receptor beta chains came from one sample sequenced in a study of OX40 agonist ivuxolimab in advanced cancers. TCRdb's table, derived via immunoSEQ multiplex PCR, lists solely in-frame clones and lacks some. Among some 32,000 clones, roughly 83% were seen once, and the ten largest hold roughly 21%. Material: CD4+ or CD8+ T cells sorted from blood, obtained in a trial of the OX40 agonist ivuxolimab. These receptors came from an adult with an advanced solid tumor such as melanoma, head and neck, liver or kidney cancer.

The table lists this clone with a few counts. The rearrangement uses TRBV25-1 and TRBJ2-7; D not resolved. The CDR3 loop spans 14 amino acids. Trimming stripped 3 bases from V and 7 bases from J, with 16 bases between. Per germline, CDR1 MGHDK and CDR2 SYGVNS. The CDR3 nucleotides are TGTGCCAGCAGTGACGGACGCCCGGTGGGGGAGCAGTACTTC. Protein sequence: CASSDGRPVGEQYF.

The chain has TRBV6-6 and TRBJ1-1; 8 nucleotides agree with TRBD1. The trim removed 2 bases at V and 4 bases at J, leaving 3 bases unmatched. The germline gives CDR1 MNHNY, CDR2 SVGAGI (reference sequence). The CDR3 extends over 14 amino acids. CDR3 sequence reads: CASSYPRGPTEAFF. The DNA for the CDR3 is TGTGCCAGCAGTTACCCCAGGGGGCCCACTGAAGCTTTCTTT.

The CDR3 nucleotides read TGTGCCAGCAGTGACGGTGTGGGGACAGGGGGCAATGAGCAGTTCTTC. It translates to CASSDGVGTGGNEQFF. This chain links TRBV6-4 with TRBJ2-1; 11 positions match TRBD1. The germline gives CDR1 MRHNA, CDR2 SNTAGT. Trimming cost V 2 bases and J 6 bases; bases outside gene matches: 6. This CDR3 has 16 amino acids.

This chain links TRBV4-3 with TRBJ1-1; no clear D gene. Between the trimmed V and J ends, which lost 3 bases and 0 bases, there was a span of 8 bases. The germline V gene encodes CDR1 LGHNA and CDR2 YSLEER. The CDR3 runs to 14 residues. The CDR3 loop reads CASSHLKMNTEAFF. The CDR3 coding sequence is TGCGCCAGCAGCCACCTTAAGATGAACACTGAAGCTTTCTTT.

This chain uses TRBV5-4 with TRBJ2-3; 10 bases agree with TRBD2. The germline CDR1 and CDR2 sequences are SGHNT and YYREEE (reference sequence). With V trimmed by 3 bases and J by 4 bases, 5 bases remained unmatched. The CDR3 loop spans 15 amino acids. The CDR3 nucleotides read TGTGCCAGCAGCTCCTTGAGCGGGGGGGCAGATACGCAGTATTTT. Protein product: CASSSLSGGADTQYF.

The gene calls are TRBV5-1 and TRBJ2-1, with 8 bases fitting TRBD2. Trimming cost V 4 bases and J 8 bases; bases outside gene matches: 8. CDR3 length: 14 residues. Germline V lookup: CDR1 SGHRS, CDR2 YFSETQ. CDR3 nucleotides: TGCGCCAGCAGCCCAGAGCGGGAGAGGGATGAGCAGTTCTTC. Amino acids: CASSPERERDEQFF.

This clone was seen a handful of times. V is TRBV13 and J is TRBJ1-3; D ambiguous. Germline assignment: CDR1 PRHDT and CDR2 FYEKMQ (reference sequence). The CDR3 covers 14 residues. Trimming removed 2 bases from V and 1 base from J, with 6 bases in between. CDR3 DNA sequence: TGTGCCAGCAGCTTAAAAGGGTCTGGAAACACCATATATTTT. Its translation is CASSLKGSGNTIYF.

CDR3 coding DNA: TGCGCCAGCAGCCAAGATGGGGACAGTTGGAGCGATGAGCAGTTCTTC. This codes for CASSQDGDSWSDEQFF. This chain joins TRBV4-1 and TRBJ2-1, with 7 bases identical to TRBD1. Trimming took 0 bases from V and 8 from J; bases not matched to a gene: 10. The germline gives CDR1 MGHRA, CDR2 YSYEKL. The length of the CDR3 is 16 residues.

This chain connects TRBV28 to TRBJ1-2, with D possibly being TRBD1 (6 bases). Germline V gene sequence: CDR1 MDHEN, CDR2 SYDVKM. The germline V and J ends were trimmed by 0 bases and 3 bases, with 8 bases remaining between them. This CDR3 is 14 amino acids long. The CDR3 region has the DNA TGTGCCAGCAGTTTATGGGGGGCGGACTATGGCTACACCTTC. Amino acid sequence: CASSLWGADYGYTF.

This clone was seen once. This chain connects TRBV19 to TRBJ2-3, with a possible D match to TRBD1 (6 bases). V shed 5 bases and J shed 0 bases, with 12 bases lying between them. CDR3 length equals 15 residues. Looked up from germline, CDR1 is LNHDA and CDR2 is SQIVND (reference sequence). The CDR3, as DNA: TGTGCCAGTAGTTGGGGGACACCTAGCACAGATACGCAGTATTTT. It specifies CASSWGTPSTDTQYF.

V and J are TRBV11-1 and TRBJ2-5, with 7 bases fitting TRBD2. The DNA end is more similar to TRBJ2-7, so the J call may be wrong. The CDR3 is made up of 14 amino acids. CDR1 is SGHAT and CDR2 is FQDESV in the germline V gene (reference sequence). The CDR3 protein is CASSRAGNSYEQYF. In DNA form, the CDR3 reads TGTGCCAGCAGCCGAGCGGGGAACTCCTACGAGCAGTACTTC.

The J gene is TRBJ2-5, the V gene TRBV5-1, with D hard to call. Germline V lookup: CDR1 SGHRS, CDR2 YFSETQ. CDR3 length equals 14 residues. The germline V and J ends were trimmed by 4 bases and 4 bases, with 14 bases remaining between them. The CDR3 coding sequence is TGCGCCAGCAGCCCCCGGTCGGGCGGAGAGACCCAGTACTTC. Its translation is CASSPRSGGETQYF.

CDR3 protein: CASSFGGYEQYF. The CDR3 DNA follows: TGTGCCAGCAGTTTCGGCGGTTACGAGCAGTACTTC. V and J are TRBV27 and TRBJ2-7, with D hard to call. Germline values: CDR1 MNHEY, CDR2 SMNVEV (reference sequence). Deletions cut 3 bases from V and 4 bases from J, with 7 bases between. This CDR3 region has 12 residues.

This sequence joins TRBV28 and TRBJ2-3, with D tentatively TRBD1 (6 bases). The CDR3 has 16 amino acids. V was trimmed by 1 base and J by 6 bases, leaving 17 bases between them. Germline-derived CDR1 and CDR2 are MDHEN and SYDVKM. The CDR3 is CASSLYLETGLDTQYF. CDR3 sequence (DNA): TGTGCCAGCAGTTTATATCTCGAGACAGGTTTGGATACGCAGTATTTT.

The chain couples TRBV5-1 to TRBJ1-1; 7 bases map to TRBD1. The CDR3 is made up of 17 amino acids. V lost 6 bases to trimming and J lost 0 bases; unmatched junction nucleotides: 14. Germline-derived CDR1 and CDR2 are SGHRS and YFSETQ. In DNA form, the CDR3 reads TGCGCCAGCAAACCCTTGGGGACAGCGTCCATGAACACTGAAGCTTTCTTT. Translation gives CASKPLGTASMNTEAFF.

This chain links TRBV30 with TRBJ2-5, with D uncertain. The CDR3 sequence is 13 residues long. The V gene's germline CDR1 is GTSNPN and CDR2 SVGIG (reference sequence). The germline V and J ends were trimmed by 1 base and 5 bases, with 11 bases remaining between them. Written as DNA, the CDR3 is TGTGCCTGGAGTGCTAGAGTCCCGGAGACCCAGTACTTC. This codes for CAWSARVPETQYF.

CDR3 protein: CAWSNSNQPQHF. DNA of the CDR3: TGTGCCTGGAGTAACAGTAATCAGCCCCAGCATTTT. The J gene is TRBJ1-5, the V gene TRBV30; no firm D call. The germline V and J ends were trimmed by 2 bases and 4 bases, with 6 bases remaining between them. The CDR3 has 12 amino acids. Per the germline V gene, CDR1 is GTSNPN and CDR2 is SVGIG (reference sequence).

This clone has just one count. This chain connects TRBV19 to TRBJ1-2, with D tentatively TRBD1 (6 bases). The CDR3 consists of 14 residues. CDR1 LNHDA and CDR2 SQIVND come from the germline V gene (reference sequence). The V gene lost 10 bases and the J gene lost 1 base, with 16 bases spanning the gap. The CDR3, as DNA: TGTGCCACCCTAGGAGCAGGGGTTAACTATGGCTACACCTTC. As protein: CATLGAGVNYGYTF.

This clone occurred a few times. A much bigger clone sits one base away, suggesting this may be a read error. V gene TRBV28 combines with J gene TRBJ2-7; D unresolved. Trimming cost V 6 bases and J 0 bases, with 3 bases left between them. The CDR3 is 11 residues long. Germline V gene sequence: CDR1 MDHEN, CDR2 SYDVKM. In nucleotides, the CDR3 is TGTGCCAGCAGGGACTCCTACGAGCAGTACTTC. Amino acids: CASRDSYEQYF.

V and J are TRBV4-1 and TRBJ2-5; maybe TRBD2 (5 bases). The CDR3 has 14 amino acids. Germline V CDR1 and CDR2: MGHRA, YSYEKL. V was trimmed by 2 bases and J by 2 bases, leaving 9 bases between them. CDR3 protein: CASSQRPGQETQYF. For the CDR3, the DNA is TGCGCCAGCAGCCAAAGGCCGGGACAAGAGACCCAGTACTTC.

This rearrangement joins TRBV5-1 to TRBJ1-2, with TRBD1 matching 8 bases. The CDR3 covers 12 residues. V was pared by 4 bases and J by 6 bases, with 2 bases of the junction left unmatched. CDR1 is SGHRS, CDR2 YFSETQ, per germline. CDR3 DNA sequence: TGCGCCAGCAGCCCGACAGGGGATGGCTACACCTTC. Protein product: CASSPTGDGYTF.